This TCR beta chain comes out of a study of T cells in Graves' hyperthyroidism and ophthalmopathy. This clonotype was observed a few times. Graves' hyperthyroidism was deemed stable absent ophthalmopathy progression within 18 months. Germline assignment: CDR1 KGHSH and CDR2 LQKENI. CDR3 length: 16 amino acids. The V end lost 6 bases, the J end lost 2 bases, and 14 bases lay between the germline ends. There were TCR beta CDR3 regions amplified from RNA transcripts. Carried out on the TCR CDR3, a first-round RT-PCR used the HTBI primer set. MiXCR, run by TCRdb on the multiplex PCR reads, gives a single entry per CDR3 protein. The sample includes approximately 430,000 distinct CDR3 sequences, 15% to 18% seen only once; the top ten take just under 8%.

The clonotype was recovered from a woman younger than 35 with Graves' hyperthyroidism. The sequenced sample consisted of blood. The rearrangement joins TRBV18 to TRBJ2-6; TRBD2 might be the D (6 bases). Here the CDR3 DNA reads TGTGCCAGCTCCGCTACCGGGGGAGCTGGGGCCAACGTCCTGACTTTC. It specifies CASSATGGAGANVLTF.